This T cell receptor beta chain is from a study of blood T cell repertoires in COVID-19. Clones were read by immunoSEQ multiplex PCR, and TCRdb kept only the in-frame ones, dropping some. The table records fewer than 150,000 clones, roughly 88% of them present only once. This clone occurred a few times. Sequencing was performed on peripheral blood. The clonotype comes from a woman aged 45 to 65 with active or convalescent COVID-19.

Here the CDR3 reads CASSLQFYGNQPQHF. The CDR3 DNA reads TGTGCCAGCAGCTTGCAATTCTATGGCAATCAGCCCCAGCATTTT. The V and J genes are TRBV5-5 and TRBJ1-5, with unresolved D. V was clipped by 1 base and J by 2 bases, with 10 bases between them. This CDR3 has 15 amino acids. CDR1 is SGHKS, CDR2 YYEKEE, per germline (reference sequence).